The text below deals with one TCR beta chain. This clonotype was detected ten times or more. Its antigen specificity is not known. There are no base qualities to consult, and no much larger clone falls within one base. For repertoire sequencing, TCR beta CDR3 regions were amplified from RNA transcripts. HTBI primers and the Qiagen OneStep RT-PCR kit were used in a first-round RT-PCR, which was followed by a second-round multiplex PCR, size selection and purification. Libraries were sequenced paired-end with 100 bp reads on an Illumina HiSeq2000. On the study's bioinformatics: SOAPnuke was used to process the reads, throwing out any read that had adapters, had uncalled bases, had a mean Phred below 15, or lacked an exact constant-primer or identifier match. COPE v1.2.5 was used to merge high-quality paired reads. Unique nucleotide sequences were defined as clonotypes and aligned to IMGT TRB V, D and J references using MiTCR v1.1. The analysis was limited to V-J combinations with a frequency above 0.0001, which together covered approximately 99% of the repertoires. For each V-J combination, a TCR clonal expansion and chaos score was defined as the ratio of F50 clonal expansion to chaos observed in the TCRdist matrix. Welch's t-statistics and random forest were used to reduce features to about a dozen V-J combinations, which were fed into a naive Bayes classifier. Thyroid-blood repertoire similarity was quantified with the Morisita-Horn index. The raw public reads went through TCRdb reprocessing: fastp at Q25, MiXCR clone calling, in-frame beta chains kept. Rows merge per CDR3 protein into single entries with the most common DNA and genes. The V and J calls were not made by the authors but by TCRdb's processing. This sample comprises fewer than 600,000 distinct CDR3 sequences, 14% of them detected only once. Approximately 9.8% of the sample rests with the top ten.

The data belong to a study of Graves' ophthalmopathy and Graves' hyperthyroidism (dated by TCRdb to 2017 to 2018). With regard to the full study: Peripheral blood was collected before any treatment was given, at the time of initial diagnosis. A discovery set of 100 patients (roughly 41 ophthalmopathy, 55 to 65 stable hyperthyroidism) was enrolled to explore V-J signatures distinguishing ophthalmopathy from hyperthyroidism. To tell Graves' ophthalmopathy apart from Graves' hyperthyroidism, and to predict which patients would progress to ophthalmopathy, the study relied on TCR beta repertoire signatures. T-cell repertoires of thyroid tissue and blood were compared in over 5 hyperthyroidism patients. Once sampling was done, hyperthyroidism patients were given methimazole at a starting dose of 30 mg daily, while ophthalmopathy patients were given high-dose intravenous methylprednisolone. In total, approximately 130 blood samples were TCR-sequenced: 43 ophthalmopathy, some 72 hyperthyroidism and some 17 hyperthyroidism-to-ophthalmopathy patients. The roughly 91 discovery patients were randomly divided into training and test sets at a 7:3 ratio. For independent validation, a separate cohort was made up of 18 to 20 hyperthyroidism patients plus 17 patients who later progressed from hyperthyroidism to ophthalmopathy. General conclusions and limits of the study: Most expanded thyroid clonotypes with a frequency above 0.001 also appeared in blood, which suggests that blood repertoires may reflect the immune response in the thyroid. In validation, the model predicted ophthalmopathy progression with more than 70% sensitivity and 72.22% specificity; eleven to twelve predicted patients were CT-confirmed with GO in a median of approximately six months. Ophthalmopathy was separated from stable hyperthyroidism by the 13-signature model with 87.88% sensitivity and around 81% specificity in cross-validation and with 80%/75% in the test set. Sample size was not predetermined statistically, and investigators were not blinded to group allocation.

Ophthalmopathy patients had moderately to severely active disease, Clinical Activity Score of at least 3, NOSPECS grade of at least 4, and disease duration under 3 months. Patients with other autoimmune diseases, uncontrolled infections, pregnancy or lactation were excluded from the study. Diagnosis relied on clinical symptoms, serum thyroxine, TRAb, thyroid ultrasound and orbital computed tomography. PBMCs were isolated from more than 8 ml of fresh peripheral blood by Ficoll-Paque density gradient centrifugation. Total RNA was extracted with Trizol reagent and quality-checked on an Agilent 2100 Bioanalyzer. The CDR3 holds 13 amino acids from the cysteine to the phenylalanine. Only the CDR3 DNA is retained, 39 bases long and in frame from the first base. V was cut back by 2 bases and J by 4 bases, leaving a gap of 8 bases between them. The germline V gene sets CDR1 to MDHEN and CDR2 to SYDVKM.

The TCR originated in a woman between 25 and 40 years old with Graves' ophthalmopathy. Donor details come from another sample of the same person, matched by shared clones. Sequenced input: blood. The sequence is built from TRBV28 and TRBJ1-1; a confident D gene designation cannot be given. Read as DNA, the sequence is TGTGCCAGCAGTTTACGATTCTTCACTGAAGCTTTCTTT. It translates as CASSLRFFTEAFF. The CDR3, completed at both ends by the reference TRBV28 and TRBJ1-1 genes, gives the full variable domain DVKVTQSSRYLVKRTGEKVFLECVQDMDHENMFWYRQDPGLGLRLIYFSYDVKMKEKGDIPEGYSVSREKKERFSLILESASTNQTSMYLCASSLRFFTEAFFGQGTRLTVV.